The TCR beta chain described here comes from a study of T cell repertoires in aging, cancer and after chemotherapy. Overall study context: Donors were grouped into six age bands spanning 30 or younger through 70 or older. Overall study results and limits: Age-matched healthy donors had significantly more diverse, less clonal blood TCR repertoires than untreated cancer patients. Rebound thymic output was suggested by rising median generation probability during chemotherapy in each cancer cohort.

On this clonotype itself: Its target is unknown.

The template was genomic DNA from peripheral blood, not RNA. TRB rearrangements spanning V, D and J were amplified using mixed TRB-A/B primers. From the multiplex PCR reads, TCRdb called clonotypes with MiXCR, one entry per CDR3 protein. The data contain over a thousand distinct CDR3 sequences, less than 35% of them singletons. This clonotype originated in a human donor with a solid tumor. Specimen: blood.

The CDR3 bases are TGTGCCAGCAGCCCGGGTGCGGCGATCACAGATACGCAGTATTTT. It encodes CASSPGAAITDTQYF. V is TRBV5-4 and J is TRBJ2-3; D unresolved. The CDR3 consists of 15 residues. Trimming left V 4 bases short and J 2 bases short, with 14 bases between. Germline V gene sequence: CDR1 SGHNT, CDR2 YYREEE (reference sequence).